The 21 T cell receptor beta chains below all came from one sample that was sequenced in a study of blood T cell repertoires in COVID-19. Here immunoSEQ multiplex PCR was the method, and the copy in TCRdb shows in-frame clones only, minus some. The table has some 190,000 clones, roughly four fifths seen once. Sequencing was carried out using peripheral blood. Source of these receptors: an older woman with active or convalescent COVID-19.

A few counts support this clone. The chain carries TRBV21-1 and TRBJ1-6; TRBD1, the D gene given by the table, was not confirmed from the DNA. TRBV21-1 is a pseudogene segment. The CDR3 is made up of 14 amino acids. The CDR3 region is CASTLPDRYSPLHF. CDR3 sequence (DNA): TGTGCCAGCACCCTACCGGACAGATACTCACCCCTCCACTTT.

This chain connects TRBV30 to TRBJ1-2; no definite D call. The CDR3 sequence is 13 residues long. Trimming left V 3 bases short and J 4 bases short, with 12 bases between. In germline, CDR1 is GTSNPN, CDR2 SVGIG (reference sequence). The CDR3 nucleotides are TGTGCCTGGAGCCGTCCCGGGATCTATGGCTACACCTTC. As protein: CAWSRPGIYGYTF.

This clone was observed a handful of times. The chain joins TRBV18 to TRBJ2-7; 7 positions match TRBD1. Germline trimming cut 2 bases from V and 3 bases from J; bases unmatched to any gene: 7. CDR1 is KGHSH and CDR2 is LQKENI in the germline V gene. CDR3 size: 15 residues. CDR3 bases: TGTGCCAGCTCACCAAGACAGGGAGCATTCTACGAGCAGTACTTC. This translates into CASSPRQGAFYEQYF. The whole variable domain, filled in from reference TRBV18 and TRBJ2-7, reads NAGVMQNPRHLVRRRGQEARLRCSPMKGHSHVYWYRQLPEEGLKFMVYLQKENIIDESGMPKERFSAEFPKEGPSILRIQQVVRGDSAAYFCASSPRQGAFYEQYFGPGTRLTVT.

The chain links TRBV6-6 to TRBJ2-7, with TRBD2 matching over 13 bases. The CDR3 loop spans 16 amino acids. Trimming removed 0 bases from V and 3 bases from J; junction bases left unmatched: 2. Germline CDR1 and CDR2: MNHNY and SVGAGI (reference sequence). CDR3 amino acids: CASSYSTSGRGYEQYF. CDR3 nucleotides: TGTGCCAGCAGTTACTCAACTAGCGGGAGGGGCTACGAGCAGTACTTC.

The CDR3 coding sequence is TGCGCCAGCAGCCAAGAAGGGGATTTTGGTGAGCAGTTCTTC. The encoded protein is CASSQEGDFGEQFF. The chain couples TRBV4-1 to TRBJ2-1, with a tentative D call TRBD1 (5 bases). Germline CDR1 is MGHRA and CDR2 is YSYEKL. V lost 0 bases and J 9 bases, leaving 12 bases between the germline ends. The length of the CDR3 is 14 residues.

The rearrangement links TRBV4-2 to TRBJ2-7; 10 nucleotides line up with TRBD2. The V and J ends lost 1 base and 5 bases, in that order; junction bases with no gene match: 8. The germline V gene has CDR1 LGHNA and CDR2 YNFKEQ. The CDR3 spans 16 residues. The CDR3 DNA follows: TGTGCCAGCAGCCAAGTGCTAGCGGGAGTTTCGGACGAGCAGTACTTC. As protein: CASSQVLAGVSDEQYF.

The CDR3, as DNA: TGTGCCACCAGCAGAGCTGGGGGGGTTGGCTACACCTTC. This codes for CATSRAGGVGYTF. The J gene is TRBJ1-2, the V gene TRBV15; a possible D gene is TRBD1 (5 bases). V was cut by 1 base and J by 7 bases, with 10 bases left in between. CDR1 and CDR2 (germline): LNHNV, YYDKDF (reference sequence). This CDR3 has 13 amino acids.

This clone occurred a few times. CDR3 sequence reads: CASSPRQGTYEQYF. As DNA, the CDR3 is TGTGCCAGCTCACCCCGACAGGGGACCTACGAGCAGTACTTC. V usage is TRBV18 and J usage is TRBJ2-7; TRBD1 matches 8 bases. The CDR3 runs to 14 residues. J lost 2 bases, V lost 3 bases, and 3 bases had no gene match. Germline values: CDR1 KGHSH, CDR2 LQKENI.

The genes are TRBV19 and TRBJ2-2; D gene ambiguous. CDR3 size: 14 residues. Germline V lookup: CDR1 LNHDA, CDR2 SQIVND (reference sequence). V was trimmed by 3 bases and J by 2 bases, leaving 7 bases between them. The CDR3 region is CASSIQENTGELFF. CDR3 nucleotides: TGTGCCAGTAGTATTCAGGAAAACACCGGGGAGCTGTTTTTT. The full variable domain, completed using reference TRBV19 and TRBJ2-2, is DGGITQSPKYLFRKEGQNVTLSCEQNLNHDAMYWYRQDPGQGLRLIYYSQIVNDFQKGDIAEGYSVSREKKESFPLTVTSAQKNPTAFYLCASSIQENTGELFFGEGSRLTVL.

The rearrangement links TRBV9 to TRBJ2-7; 11 bases fit TRBD1. Losses at the gene ends were 4 bases for V and 5 bases for J; bases not matched to a gene: 8. Germline loops: CDR1 SGDLS, CDR2 YYNGEE. The CDR3 consists of 15 residues. As DNA, the CDR3 is TGTGCCAGCAGCTCCCTGGACAGGGGGCGGAACGAGCAGTACTTC. It encodes CASSSLDRGRNEQYF.

The V and J genes are TRBV7-9 and TRBJ1-1; D unclear. V lost 5 bases and J 4 bases, leaving 14 bases between the germline ends. The CDR3 contains 14 residues. Germline lookup yields CDR1 SEHNR and CDR2 FQNEAQ (reference sequence). CDR3: CASSNPGTATEAFF. CDR3 nucleotide sequence: TGTGCCAGCAGCAACCCGGGAACGGCCACTGAAGCTTTCTTT.

The J gene is TRBJ2-1, the V gene TRBV14; TRBD2 matches 14 bases. Looked up from germline, CDR1 is SGHDN and CDR2 is FVKESK. Germline trimming cut 2 bases from V and 12 bases from J; bases unmatched to any gene: 6. The length of the CDR3 is 15 residues. Here the CDR3 DNA reads TGTGCCAGCAGCCAAACCGGGACTAGCGGGAGCCCGCAGTTCTTC. Translated: CASSQTGTSGSPQFF.

This clone has a handful of counts. The chain couples TRBV6-5 to TRBJ1-6; D perhaps matches TRBD1 (6 bases). Trimming stripped 0 bases from V and 17 bases from J, with 11 bases between. Germline V gives CDR1 MNHEY, CDR2 SVGAGI. This CDR3 has 12 amino acids. The CDR3 here is CASSYSGGAIHF. CDR3 DNA sequence: TGTGCCAGCAGTTACTCGGGGGGGGCCATCCACTTT.

V is TRBV28 and J is TRBJ1-5; D is undetermined. The CDR3 contains 13 residues. Trimming cost V 2 bases and J 5 bases, with 7 bases left between them. Germline lookup yields CDR1 MDHEN and CDR2 SYDVKM. The CDR3: CASSLADHQPQHF. Written as DNA, the CDR3 is TGTGCCAGCAGTTTAGCGGATCATCAGCCCCAGCATTTT.

The genes are TRBV6-5 and TRBJ2-2; tentative D call: TRBD1 (5 bases). Trimming stripped 6 bases from V and 2 bases from J, with 7 bases between. CDR1 is MNHEY and CDR2 is SVGAGI in the germline V gene. The length of the CDR3 is 13 residues. DNA of the CDR3: TGTGCCAGCAGGGACACCAACACCGGGGAGCTGTTTTTT. The encoded protein is CASRDTNTGELFF.

The chain employs TRBV6-6 and TRBJ2-1; 7 bases fit TRBD2. V trimming: 8 bases; J trimming: 13 bases; junction bases outside the gene matches: 11. There are 12 residues in the CDR3. Germline-derived CDR1 and CDR2 are MNHNY and SVGAGI (reference sequence). The CDR3 region has the DNA TGTGCCAGCGGGGGACTAACTCCGCCCCAGTTCTTC. It translates to CASGGLTPPQFF.

The chain joins TRBV7-9 to TRBJ1-2; 8 bases are a match to TRBD1. CDR3 size: 16 residues. CDR1 and CDR2 (germline): SEHNR, FQNEAQ (reference sequence). J was trimmed by 4 bases and V by 1 base; bases with no gene match: 8. The CDR3 nucleotides read TGTGCCAGCAGCTTAGAAGGACAGGGTAGGGCCTATGGCTACACCTTC. Translating gives CASSLEGQGRAYGYTF.

V usage is TRBV6-1 and J usage is TRBJ1-2, with 8 bases fitting TRBD1. The CDR3 has 14 amino acids. The germline V gene has CDR1 MNHNS and CDR2 SASEGT. V gave up 2 bases and J gave up 6 bases; unmatched junction bases: 5. CDR3 nucleotide sequence: TGTGCCAGCAGTGAAAACTCAGGGGGCAATGGCTACACCTTC. Amino acid sequence: CASSENSGGNGYTF.

J is TRBJ2-1 and V is TRBV2, with TRBD2 matching 10 bases. Germline loops: CDR1 SNHLY, CDR2 FYNNEI. After removal of 6 bases from V and 8 bases from J, the junction contained 10 bases not matched to a gene. CDR3 length equals 15 residues. CDR3 nucleotides: TGTGCCAGCAGGCCGGCTAGCGGGAGTATCCATGAGCAGTTCTTC. Its protein product is CASRPASGSIHEQFF.

The rearrangement uses TRBV4-2 and TRBJ2-7; possible D gene TRBD2, 5 bases. Trimming cost V 0 bases and J 0 bases, with 9 bases left between them. The germline V gene encodes CDR1 LGHNA and CDR2 YNFKEQ. There are 15 residues in the CDR3. CDR3 nucleotide sequence: TGTGCCAGCAGCCAAGACCCCGGGGACTCCTACGAGCAGTACTTC. It specifies CASSQDPGDSYEQYF.

This clone was seen just once. The chain has TRBV7-9 and TRBJ2-7; D perhaps matches TRBD1 (6 bases). Trimming cost V 4 bases and J 3 bases, with 13 bases left between them. Germline loops: CDR1 SEHNR, CDR2 FQNEAQ (reference sequence). CDR3 length: 14 amino acids. The CDR3 DNA sequence: TGTGCCAGCAGCTACACAGGGTCGGACTACGAGCAGTACTTC. Residues: CASSYTGSDYEQYF.